Each of the 5 T cell receptor beta chains below was sequenced from the same sample in a study of OX40 agonist ivuxolimab in advanced cancers. The protocol was immunoSEQ multiplex PCR, while the TCRdb copy is restricted to in-frame clones and leaves out a portion. The sample contains about 20,000 clones, 88% of which appear only once. The material sequenced was CD4+ or CD8+ T cells sorted from blood, taken in a trial of the OX40 agonist ivuxolimab. The receptors stem from an adult with an advanced solid tumor such as melanoma, head and neck, liver or kidney cancer.

The chain employs TRBV7-3 and TRBJ2-2; D is perhaps TRBD1 (5 bases). CDR1 is SGHTA and CDR2 is FQGTGA in the germline V gene. CDR3 size: 14 residues. V was pared by 2 bases and J by 1 base, with 5 bases between. In nucleotides, the CDR3 is TGTGCCAGCAGCTTACAGGGGAACACCGGGGAGCTGTTTTTT. Its translation: CASSLQGNTGELFF.

The chain combines TRBV4-1 with TRBJ2-1; no firm D call. The V end was cut by 3 bases, the J end by 8 bases, with 5 bases between. The CDR3 contains 11 residues. Germline V gives CDR1 MGHRA, CDR2 YSYEKL. CDR3 coding DNA: TGCGCCAGCAGCCAGTCCGATGAGCAGTTCTTC. This gives the protein CASSQSDEQFF.

The chain combines TRBV7-6 with TRBJ1-1; D uncertain. Germline V lookup: CDR1 SGHVS, CDR2 FNYEAQ. Trimming stripped 1 base from V and 5 bases from J, with 8 bases between. This CDR3 has 13 residues. This CDR3 reads CASSLGGLTEAFF. The CDR3 coding sequence is TGTGCCAGCAGCTTAGGAGGGTTGACTGAAGCTTTCTTT. Looking up the rest from reference TRBV7-6 and TRBJ1-1 gives the full variable domain: GAGVSQSPRYKVTKRGQDVALRCDPISGHVSLYWYRQALGQGPEFLTYFNYEAQQDKSGLPNDRFSAERPEGSISTLTIQRTEQRDSAMYRCASSLGGLTEAFFGQGTRLTVV.

The chain employs TRBV5-5 and TRBJ1-4; 7 bases align to TRBD1. The CDR3 has 13 amino acids. The ends lost 7 bases at V and 4 bases at J; junction bases unmatched: 4. Germline CDR1 reads SGHKS; CDR2 reads YYEKEE (reference sequence). CDR3 sequence: CASGRDSNEKLFF. The CDR3 nucleotides read TGTGCCAGCGGTCGGGACAGTAATGAAAAACTGTTTTTT. Complete variable domain (other parts from reference TRBV5-5 and TRBJ1-4): DAGVTQSPTHLIKTRGQQVTLRCSPISGHKSVSWYQQVLGQGPQFIFQYYEKEERGRGNFPDRFSARQFPNYSSELNVNALLLGDSALYLCASGRDSNEKLFFGSGTQLSVL.

J is TRBJ2-1 and V is TRBV6-5; maybe TRBD1 (6 bases). The length of the CDR3 is 13 residues. Germline CDR1 and CDR2: MNHEY and SVGAGI. V gave up 2 bases and J gave up 8 bases, with 10 bases separating them. CDR3 DNA sequence: TGTGCCAGCAGTTACGGCAGGGGTGATGAGCAGTTCTTC. Protein sequence: CASSYGRGDEQFF.